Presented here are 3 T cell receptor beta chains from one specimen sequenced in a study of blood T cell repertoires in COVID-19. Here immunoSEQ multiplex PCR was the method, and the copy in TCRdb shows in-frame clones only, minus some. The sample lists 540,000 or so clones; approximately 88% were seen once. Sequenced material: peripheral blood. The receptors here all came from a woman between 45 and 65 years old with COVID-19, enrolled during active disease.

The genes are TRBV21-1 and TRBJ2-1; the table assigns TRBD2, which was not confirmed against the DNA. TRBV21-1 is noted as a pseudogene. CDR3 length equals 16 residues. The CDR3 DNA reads TGTGCCAGCAGCAAAGATTGGAGGGGCTCCTACAATGAGCAGTTCTTC. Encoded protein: CASSKDWRGSYNEQFF.

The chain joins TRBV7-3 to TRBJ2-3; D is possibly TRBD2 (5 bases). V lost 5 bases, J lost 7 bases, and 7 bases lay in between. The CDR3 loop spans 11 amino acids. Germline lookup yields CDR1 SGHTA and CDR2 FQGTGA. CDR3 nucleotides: TGTGCCAGCAGCCCCGGGAATACGCAGTATTTT. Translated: CASSPGNTQYF.

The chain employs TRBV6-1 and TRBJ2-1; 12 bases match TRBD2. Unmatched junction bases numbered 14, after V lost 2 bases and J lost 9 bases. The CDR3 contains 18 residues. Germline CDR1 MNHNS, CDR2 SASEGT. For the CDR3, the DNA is TGTGCCAGCAGTGAAAGGTGGACTAGCGGGGTCGCGGGGAGTGAGCAGTTCTTC. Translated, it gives CASSERWTSGVAGSEQFF.